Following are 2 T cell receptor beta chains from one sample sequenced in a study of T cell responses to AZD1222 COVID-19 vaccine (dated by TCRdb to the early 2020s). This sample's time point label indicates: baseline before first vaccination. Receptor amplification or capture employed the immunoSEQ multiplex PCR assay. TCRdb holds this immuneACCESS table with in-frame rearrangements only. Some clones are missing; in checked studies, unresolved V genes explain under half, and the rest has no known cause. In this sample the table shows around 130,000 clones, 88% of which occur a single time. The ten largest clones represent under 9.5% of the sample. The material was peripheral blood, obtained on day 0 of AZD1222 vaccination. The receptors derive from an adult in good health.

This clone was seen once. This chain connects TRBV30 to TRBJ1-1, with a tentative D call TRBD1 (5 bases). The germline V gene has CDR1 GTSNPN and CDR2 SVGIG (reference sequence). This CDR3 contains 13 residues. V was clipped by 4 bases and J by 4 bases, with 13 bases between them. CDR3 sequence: CAWTNWGGTEAFF. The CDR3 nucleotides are TGTGCCTGGACCAACTGGGGGGGCACTGAAGCTTTCTTT.

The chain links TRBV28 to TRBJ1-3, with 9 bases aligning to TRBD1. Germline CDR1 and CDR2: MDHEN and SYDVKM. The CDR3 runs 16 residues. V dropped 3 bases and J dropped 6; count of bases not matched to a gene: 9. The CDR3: CASSFSGQGAENTIYF. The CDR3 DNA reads TGTGCCAGCAGTTTCTCGGGACAGGGTGCCGAAAACACCATATATTTT.